Each of the 16 T cell receptor beta chains below was sequenced from the same sample in a study of technical replicates of blood from a few donors. Sequenced by immunoSEQ multiplex PCR; TCRdb stores in-frame clones only, minus some. The table has about 80,000 clones, 90% to 95% seen once. The sequenced sample consisted of T cells isolated from PBMCs. The source is a human donor in good health.

The chain employs TRBV27 and TRBJ2-7; 7 positions agree with TRBD1. The CDR3 sequence is 15 residues long. Germline trimming cut 1 base from V and 2 bases from J; bases unmatched to any gene: 5. From germline, CDR1 is MNHEY and CDR2 SMNVEV (reference sequence). CDR3 sequence (DNA): TGTGCCAGCAGTTTATGGCCGGGACAGACCTACGAGCAGTACTTC. Translating gives CASSLWPGQTYEQYF.

V is TRBV27 and J is TRBJ1-4, with D maybe TRBD1 (5 bases). The CDR3 length is 13 residues. Trimming took off 3 bases at V and 5 bases at J, with 7 bases between the two ends. Germline CDR1 reads MNHEY; CDR2 reads SMNVEV (reference sequence). For the CDR3, the DNA is TGTGCCAGCAGTTTCCGGACAAATGAAAAACTGTTTTTT. This translates into CASSFRTNEKLFF.

V gene TRBV5-6 combines with J gene TRBJ2-2; weak D call: TRBD2 (5 bases). Trimming took 4 bases from V and 7 from J, leaving 11 bases between them. Per germline, CDR1 SGHDT and CDR2 YYEEEE. The CDR3 covers 13 residues. The chain's CDR3 is CASSAGLVGELFF. CDR3 in DNA: TGTGCCAGCAGCGCCGGACTGGTCGGGGAGCTGTTTTTT.

This clone was observed a single time. V usage is TRBV7-8 and J usage is TRBJ1-1, with D possibly matching TRBD1 (6 bases). V lost 2 bases and J lost 4, with 11 bases in between. Germline lookup yields CDR1 SGHVS and CDR2 FQNEAQ. This CDR3 contains 14 residues. Here the CDR3 reads CASSLRGGSTEAFF. Here the CDR3 DNA reads TGTGCCAGCAGCTTAAGAGGGGGAAGCACTGAAGCTTTCTTT.

This chain connects TRBV7-9 to TRBJ2-7; D is ambiguous. Trimming pared 5 bases from V and 0 bases from J, leaving 8 bases between. CDR3 size: 13 residues. Germline lookup yields CDR1 SEHNR and CDR2 FQNEAQ (reference sequence). CDR3 protein: CASSSRFSYEQYF. The CDR3 DNA follows: TGTGCCAGCAGCAGCCGGTTCTCCTACGAGCAGTACTTC.

This clone has just one count. V usage is TRBV2 and J usage is TRBJ2-1, with 7 bases aligning to TRBD1. This CDR3 comprises 16 residues. CDR1 is SNHLY and CDR2 is FYNNEI in the germline V gene. V dropped 6 bases and J dropped 1; count of bases not matched to a gene: 9. The CDR3 region has the DNA TGTGCCAGCAGCGGCGGGCGGACAGGATCCTACAATGAGCAGTTCTTC. Translation gives CASSGGRTGSYNEQFF.

The V gene is TRBV19, the J gene TRBJ1-5; the match to TRBD1 covers 10 bases. V lost 8 bases to trimming and J lost 6 bases; unmatched junction nucleotides: 7. The CDR3 extends over 14 amino acids. Germline lookup yields CDR1 LNHDA and CDR2 SQIVND (reference sequence). The CDR3 reads CASGDRGLGQPQHF. CDR3 nucleotides: TGTGCCAGTGGGGACAGGGGCTTGGGTCAGCCCCAGCATTTT.

The CDR3 reads CASSLVLGGEGYTF. The DNA of the CDR3 is TGTGCCAGCAGCCTTGTTTTAGGGGGAGAAGGCTACACCTTC. The chain has TRBV11-2 and TRBJ1-2; perhaps TRBD1 as D (6 bases). The CDR3 sequence is 14 residues long. CDR1 and CDR2 (germline): SGHAT, FQNNGV. Trimming removed 5 bases from V and 8 bases from J, with 18 bases in between. Using reference TRBV11-2 and TRBJ1-2 for the parts outside the CDR3, the full variable domain is EAGVAQSPRYKIIEKRQSVAFWCNPISGHATLYWYQQILGQGPKLLIQFQNNGVVDDSQLPKDRFSAERLKGVDSTLKIQPAKLEDSAVYLCASSLVLGGEGYTFGSGTRLTVV.

The CDR3 DNA follows: TGTGCCTGGAGTGTCCAGCGCCACTACGAGCAGTACTTC. As protein: CAWSVQRHYEQYF. The genes are TRBV30 and TRBJ2-7; D ambiguous. The V gene's germline CDR1 is GTSNPN and CDR2 SVGIG (reference sequence). V gave up 0 bases and J gave up 3 bases, with 9 bases separating them. The CDR3 extends over 13 amino acids.

The chain couples TRBV13 to TRBJ2-7; 7 bases are shared with TRBD1. This CDR3 contains 12 residues. With 5 bases clipped from V and 6 bases from J, the junction kept 4 bases outside the gene matches. The germline V gene has CDR1 PRHDT and CDR2 FYEKMQ (reference sequence). The CDR3 bases are TGTGCCAGCAGCCAGGGACAGCTCGAGCAGTACTTC. Translated: CASSQGQLEQYF.

This rearrangement joins TRBV2 to TRBJ1-2, with D possibly being TRBD1 (6 bases). The germline V and J ends were trimmed by 4 bases and 8 bases, with 23 bases remaining between them. Looked up from germline, CDR1 is SNHLY and CDR2 is FYNNEI. The CDR3 consists of 16 residues. The CDR3 DNA is TGTGCCAGCAGTGCATCCCTAAACAGGGAAACGAGGGGCTACACCTTC. Its translation is CASSASLNRETRGYTF.

The chain links TRBV6-5 to TRBJ2-2; TRBD1 agrees at 10 bases. Germline CDR1 is MNHEY and CDR2 is SVGAGI. The junction had 6 bases not matched to a gene; V was cut back by 6 bases and J by 5 bases. The CDR3 extends over 15 amino acids. CDR3 sequence (DNA): TGTGCCAGCAGCACCGGGACAGGGGTTACCGGGGAGCTGTTTTTT. Translating gives CASSTGTGVTGELFF.

The chain has TRBV13 and TRBJ2-7, with TRBD1 identical over 9 bases. This CDR3 spans 14 amino acids. V gave up 5 bases and J gave up 1 base; unmatched junction bases: 3. CDR1 and CDR2 (germline): PRHDT, FYEKMQ (reference sequence). CDR3 loop: CASSMGQGSYEQYF. Here the CDR3 DNA reads TGTGCCAGCAGCATGGGACAGGGTTCCTACGAGCAGTACTTC.

Note on this clone: Other DNA sequences in the same sample also yield this CDR3. The chain couples TRBV27 to TRBJ1-1; D not certain. The CDR3 spans 13 residues. Germline lookup yields CDR1 MNHEY and CDR2 SMNVEV (reference sequence). The germline V and J ends were trimmed by 2 bases and 1 base, with 5 bases remaining between them. CDR3 nucleotide sequence: TGTGCCAGCAGTTTAGGGCGGAACACTGAAGCTTTCTTT. Protein product: CASSLGRNTEAFF.

This chain links TRBV7-9 with TRBJ1-1; D might be TRBD1 (5 bases). Germline assignment: CDR1 SEHNR and CDR2 FQNEAQ (reference sequence). Trimming took off 1 base at V and 7 bases at J, with 16 bases between the two ends. The CDR3 is 15 residues long. In DNA form, the CDR3 reads TGTGCCAGCAGCTTAGAAGTCAGCAGGGATGATGAAGCTTTCTTT. Amino acid sequence: CASSLEVSRDDEAFF.

CDR3 protein: CASSSGGQELWVGEKLFF. The CDR3 DNA follows: TGTGCCAGCAGCTCCGGCGGACAAGAACTGTGGGTTGGCGAAAAACTGTTTTTT. The rearrangement links TRBV7-9 to TRBJ1-4, with a weak D call TRBD1 (5 bases). The germline CDR1 and CDR2 sequences are SEHNR and FQNEAQ (reference sequence). V was pared by 4 bases and J by 8 bases, with 26 bases between. CDR3 length: 18 residues.